These 32 T cell receptor beta chains originate from one sample sequenced in a study of response to subunit inactivated influenza vaccine. A single record per CDR3 protein comes from TCRdb applying MiXCR to the RT-PCR reads. The data contain roughly 670,000 distinct CDR3 sequences, roughly 15% of them singletons. The sample consisted of PBMCs from blood, taken around two weeks before vaccination. The receptors come from a man aged 50 to 60 who received an inactivated influenza vaccine.

The chain couples TRBV20-1 to TRBJ2-7; 11 bases are shared with TRBD2. Looked up from germline, CDR1 is DFQATT and CDR2 is SNEGSKA (reference sequence). V shed 5 bases, J shed 5 bases, and the junction held 5 bases outside the gene matches. The length of the CDR3 is 13 residues. The CDR3 loop is CSAEGLAEHEQYF. CDR3 coding DNA: TGCAGTGCTGAGGGACTAGCGGAGCACGAGCAGTACTTC.

The V gene is TRBV20-1, the J gene TRBJ2-3, with D possibly being TRBD2 (7 bases). Between the trimmed V and J ends, which lost 0 bases and 0 bases, there was a span of 13 bases. Germline values: CDR1 DFQATT, CDR2 SNEGSKA (reference sequence). The CDR3 runs to 16 residues. CDR3 sequence reads: CSARDLAGASTDTQYF. CDR3 DNA sequence: TGCAGTGCTAGAGATCTGGCGGGGGCTAGCACAGATACGCAGTATTTT.

A few counts support this clonotype. This sequence joins TRBV6-1 and TRBJ2-1, with TRBD1 matching 8 bases. This CDR3 comprises 14 residues. The germline V gene encodes CDR1 MNHNS and CDR2 SASEGT. V lost 11 bases to trimming and J lost 2 bases; unmatched junction nucleotides: 8. For the CDR3, the DNA is TGTGCCGCAGCCCGGGACAGGACCTACAATGAGCAGTTCTTC. Amino acid sequence: CAAARDRTYNEQFF.

CDR3 residues: CASVKDGYEQYF. In nucleotides, the CDR3 is TGTGCCAGCGTCAAGGACGGCTACGAGCAGTACTTC. The chain carries TRBV28 and TRBJ2-7; D not resolved. V was clipped by 8 bases and J by 3 bases, with 11 bases between them. The CDR3 extends over 12 amino acids. Germline values: CDR1 MDHEN, CDR2 SYDVKM.

This clonotype has just a few counts. The chain has TRBV2 and TRBJ1-2, with 10 bases identical to TRBD1. The length of the CDR3 is 15 residues. Germline V gene lookup returns CDR1 SNHLY and CDR2 FYNNEI. The V gene end was trimmed by 10 bases and the J gene end by 4 bases; junction bases not matched to a gene: 12. The CDR3: CAIRKFRQGAYGYTF. The CDR3 bases are TGTGCCATCCGCAAATTTAGACAGGGGGCCTATGGCTACACCTTC. Together with reference TRBV2 and TRBJ1-2, the CDR3 gives the full variable domain: EPEVTQTPSHQVTQMGQEVILRCVPISNHLYFYWYRQILGQKVEFLVSFYNNEISEKSEIFDDQFSVERPDGSNFTLKIRSTKLEDSAMYFCAIRKFRQGAYGYTFGSGTRLTVV.

The rearrangement joins TRBV10-2 to TRBJ2-7; D not resolved. There are 14 residues in the CDR3. V was cut by 1 base and J by 5 bases, with 12 bases left in between. Germline loops: CDR1 WSHSY, CDR2 SAAADI. In nucleotides, the CDR3 is TGCGCCAGCAGTGAGTTACGGCCCCCGGACGAGCAGTACTTC. Amino acid sequence: CASSELRPPDEQYF.

The J gene is TRBJ2-3, the V gene TRBV24-1; tentatively, D is TRBD1 (6 bases). V was pared by 2 bases and J by 6 bases, with 11 bases between. CDR3 length: 14 amino acids. CDR1 and CDR2 from the germline V gene are KGHDR and SFDVKD. The CDR3 loop is CATSDSTGSDTQYF. CDR3 bases: TGTGCCACCAGTGATTCTACAGGGTCCGATACGCAGTATTTT.

This clonotype was detected ten times or more. The chain uses TRBV7-9 and TRBJ2-7; TRBD2 matches 14 bases. Germline loops: CDR1 SEHNR, CDR2 FQNEAQ (reference sequence). V shed 5 bases and J 6 bases; nucleotides not matched to a gene: 3. This CDR3 has 14 amino acids. The CDR3 spells CASSPGLAGAEQYF. CDR3 sequence (DNA): TGTGCCAGCAGCCCGGGACTAGCGGGGGCCGAGCAGTACTTC.

The chain joins TRBV28 to TRBJ2-2; 8 nucleotides agree with TRBD2. The germline gives CDR1 MDHEN, CDR2 SYDVKM. Trimming took 5 bases from V and 6 from J; bases not matched to a gene: 8. The CDR3 consists of 15 residues. This chain's CDR3 is CASSAGLVRPGELFF. In DNA, the CDR3 is TGTGCCAGCAGTGCGGGACTAGTGAGACCCGGGGAGCTGTTTTTT.

This chain links TRBV6-1 with TRBJ2-2; D perhaps matches TRBD2 (5 bases). CDR1 and CDR2 (germline): MNHNS, SASEGT. The CDR3 runs to 14 residues. Trimming took 4 bases from V and 2 from J, leaving 8 bases between them. CDR3 sequence: CASSVDLNTGELFF. The CDR3, as DNA: TGTGCCAGCAGTGTGGACTTAAACACCGGGGAGCTGTTTTTT.

This clonotype was picked up many times. The chain links TRBV2 to TRBJ2-1, with D perhaps being TRBD1 or TRBD2 (7 bases each). The CDR3 has 12 residues. Germline-derived CDR1 and CDR2 are SNHLY and FYNNEI. The ends were cut back, 11 bases at V and 7 bases at J, with 15 bases in the middle. The CDR3 nucleotides are TGTGCCGGGGGGGCAGGGGGAAATGAGCAGTTCTTC. It encodes CAGGAGGNEQFF.

The sample holds a few counts of this clonotype. The J gene is TRBJ2-7, the V gene TRBV27; 9 bases are shared with TRBD2. The J segment lost 2 bases and the V segment lost 5 bases, leaving 10 bases of the junction unmatched. From germline, CDR1 is MNHEY and CDR2 SMNVEV (reference sequence). This CDR3 contains 16 residues. The CDR3 DNA follows: TGTGCCAGCAGTGTCCGGGGTCGCGGGAGGGCCTACGAGCAGTACTTC. This translates into CASSVRGRGRAYEQYF.

This clonotype came up many times. The chain employs TRBV3-1 and TRBJ2-1; D is possibly TRBD2 (6 bases). The CDR3 spans 18 residues. Trimming took off 3 bases at V and 0 bases at J, with 18 bases between the two ends. The germline V gene has CDR1 LGHDT and CDR2 YNNKEL (reference sequence). CDR3 DNA sequence: TGTGCCAGCAGCCAGGACTCCACTAGCTTAAGCTCCTACAATGAGCAGTTCTTC. Residues: CASSQDSTSLSSYNEQFF.

In its sample, this clonotype was seen a few times. V is TRBV28 and J is TRBJ1-2; D is ambiguous. This CDR3 is built from 16 residues. The ends were cut back, 6 bases at V and 6 bases at J, with 23 bases in the middle. Germline V gene data show CDR1 as MDHEN and CDR2 as SYDVKM. The chain's CDR3 is CASSQTSIRTGNGYTF. The CDR3 DNA follows: TGTGCCAGCAGCCAAACCTCTATACGGACGGGGAATGGCTACACCTTC.

In its sample, this clonotype was seen a few times. This chain links TRBV6-2 or TRBV6-3 with TRBJ2-1, with 8 bases fitting TRBD2. CDR3 length: 16 amino acids. Germline lookup yields CDR1 MNHEY and CDR2 SVGEGT. V was clipped by 8 bases and J by 4 bases; unmatched bases: 13. For the CDR3, the DNA is TGTGCCAGCCAAAAGGTGTCTAGCGGGCGGTACAATGAGCAGTTCTTC. It encodes CASQKVSSGRYNEQFF.

This chain links TRBV9 with TRBJ2-7; 8 bases agree with TRBD2. V shed 5 bases and J 7 bases; nucleotides not matched to a gene: 5. The CDR3 has 12 amino acids. The V gene's germline CDR1 is SGDLS and CDR2 YYNGEE. The CDR3 is CASSGTRIEQYF. Written as DNA, the CDR3 is TGTGCCAGCAGTGGGACTAGGATTGAGCAGTACTTC. The variable domain in full, with the rest retrieved from reference TRBV9 and TRBJ2-7, is DSGVTQTPKHLITATGQRVTLRCSPRSGDLSVYWYQQSLDQGLQFLIQYYNGEERAKGNILERFSAQQFPDLHSELNLSSLELGDSALYFCASSGTRIEQYFGPGTRLTVT.

This sequence joins TRBV11-2 and TRBJ1-1, with 7 bases that match TRBD1. The CDR3 is 13 residues long. The V segment lost 5 bases and the J segment 5 bases; nucleotides outside the gene matches: 5. Germline V gives CDR1 SGHAT, CDR2 FQNNGV. This CDR3 is CASSQGGHTEAFF. For the CDR3, the DNA is TGTGCCAGCAGCCAAGGGGGCCATACTGAAGCTTTCTTT. Complete variable domain (other parts from reference TRBV11-2 and TRBJ1-1): EAGVAQSPRYKIIEKRQSVAFWCNPISGHATLYWYQQILGQGPKLLIQFQNNGVVDDSQLPKDRFSAERLKGVDSTLKIQPAKLEDSAVYLCASSQGGHTEAFFGQGTRLTVV.

This clonotype was recorded a few times. This chain links TRBV5-1 with TRBJ2-7; 9 bases are a match to TRBD1. V shed 4 bases, J shed 5 bases, and the junction held 10 bases outside the gene matches. CDR1 is SGHRS and CDR2 is YFSETQ in the germline V gene. The CDR3 consists of 15 residues. In DNA, the CDR3 is TGCGCCAGCAGCCTAGGGGGGACAGGGCACCACGAGCAGTACTTC. This encodes CASSLGGTGHHEQYF.

The V and J genes are TRBV7-2 and TRBJ2-3; 9 bases agree with TRBD2. V lost 6 bases to trimming and J lost 6 bases; unmatched junction nucleotides: 10. Looked up from germline, CDR1 is SGHTA and CDR2 is FQGNSA. CDR3 length: 15 residues. CDR3 protein: CASRIGAGGPDTQYF. The CDR3 region has the DNA TGTGCCAGCAGGATAGGGGCGGGGGGGCCGGATACGCAGTATTTT.

This clonotype has only a few counts. This chain joins TRBV7-9 and TRBJ1-4; D is possibly TRBD1 (6 bases). Germline CDR1 and CDR2: SEHNR and FQNEAQ (reference sequence). V lost 10 bases and J 1 base, leaving 13 bases between the germline ends. The CDR3 runs 14 residues. The CDR3 is CATDRRGTNEKLFF. The CDR3 DNA follows: TGTGCCACAGACCGCAGGGGAACTAATGAAAAACTGTTTTTT.

The sample holds one count of this clonotype. The chain couples TRBV28 to TRBJ1-5; 7 bases align to TRBD1. V trimming: 6 bases; J trimming: 0 bases; junction bases outside the gene matches: 8. CDR1 MDHEN and CDR2 SYDVKM come from the germline V gene. The CDR3 runs 16 residues. CDR3 residues: CASRPRQGRSNQPQHF. The CDR3 DNA sequence: TGTGCCAGCAGGCCGCGACAGGGACGTAGCAATCAGCCCCAGCATTTT.

This clonotype has a handful of counts. The V and J genes are TRBV9 and TRBJ2-2; 7 bases match TRBD2. Germline V gene lookup returns CDR1 SGDLS and CDR2 YYNGEE. This CDR3 region has 16 residues. Germline trimming cut 4 bases from V and 0 bases from J; bases unmatched to any gene: 6. CDR3 residues: CASSSRSGTNTGELFF. For the CDR3, the DNA is TGTGCCAGCAGCTCCCGAAGCGGGACGAACACCGGGGAGCTGTTTTTT.

The V call is TRBV7-6, the J call TRBJ2-2; TRBD2 aligns across 7 bases. CDR1 and CDR2 from the germline V gene are SGHVS and FNYEAQ. J was trimmed by 1 base and V by 5 bases; bases with no gene match: 19. The CDR3 has 20 amino acids. As DNA, the CDR3 is TGTGCCAGCAGCCTTAAAGGCGGGAGCGGGCACAAACAGAACACCGGGGAGCTGTTTTTT. Its protein product is CASSLKGGSGHKQNTGELFF.

This clonotype was recorded a few times. The rearrangement uses TRBV5-1 and TRBJ1-1; 8 bases match TRBD1. After removal of 5 bases from V and 1 base from J, the junction contained 4 bases not matched to a gene. This CDR3 has 14 amino acids. Germline CDR1 and CDR2: SGHRS and YFSETQ. The CDR3 sequence: CASSMTGENTEAFF. DNA of the CDR3: TGCGCCAGCAGTATGACAGGGGAGAACACTGAAGCTTTCTTT. Full variable domain (rest looked up from reference TRBV5-1 and TRBJ1-1): KAGVTQTPRYLIKTRGQQVTLSCSPISGHRSVSWYQQTPGQGLQFLFEYFSETQRNKGNFPGRFSGRQFSNSRSEMNVSTLELGDSALYLCASSMTGENTEAFFGQGTRLTVV.

This clonotype was seen repeatedly, ten times or more. The rearrangement links TRBV3-1 to TRBJ2-3, with 9 bases that match TRBD1. Germline V gene data show CDR1 as LGHDT and CDR2 as YNNKEL (reference sequence). The CDR3 length is 13 residues. Trimming removed 4 bases from V and 6 bases from J; junction bases left unmatched: 2. DNA of the CDR3: TGTGCCAGCAGCCTGGGGACAGGGGATACGCAGTATTTT. Its translation is CASSLGTGDTQYF.

The chain is built from TRBV6-1 and TRBJ2-7; TRBD1 matches 8 bases. V shed 5 bases and J 2 bases; nucleotides not matched to a gene: 8. The germline V gene has CDR1 MNHNS and CDR2 SASEGT. This CDR3 region has 15 residues. This chain's CDR3 is CASSPRRDRTYEQYF. In DNA form, the CDR3 reads TGTGCCAGCAGTCCCCGCCGGGACAGGACCTACGAGCAGTACTTC.

The chain couples TRBV29-1 to TRBJ2-1; 11 bases align to TRBD1. This CDR3 spans 15 amino acids. Trimming removed 7 bases from V and 7 bases from J; junction bases left unmatched: 12. In germline, CDR1 is SQVTM, CDR2 ANQGSEA. CDR3 nucleotides: TGCAGCGGCAAAAATGGACAGGGGGCGAGGAATGAGCAGTTCTTC. Translated, it gives CSGKNGQGARNEQFF.

This chain connects TRBV20-1 to TRBJ1-5, with D possibly matching TRBD1 (5 bases). CDR3 length equals 14 residues. The V and J ends lost 6 bases and 1 base respectively, with 13 bases between them. Germline assignment: CDR1 DFQATT and CDR2 SNEGSKA (reference sequence). The CDR3 here is CSARRGSSNQPQHF. As DNA, the CDR3 is TGCAGTGCCCGGAGGGGATCCAGCAATCAGCCCCAGCATTTT.

The rearrangement joins TRBV20-1 to TRBJ2-5; D is perhaps TRBD1 (6 bases). V was cut by 0 bases and J by 2 bases, with 10 bases left in between. The CDR3 runs 14 residues. Germline V CDR1 and CDR2: DFQATT, SNEGSKA (reference sequence). The CDR3 is CSARDWTEQETQYF. The CDR3 DNA reads TGCAGTGCTAGAGATTGGACAGAGCAAGAGACCCAGTACTTC.

This clonotype appeared a few times. The J gene is TRBJ2-7, the V gene TRBV20-1; no clear D. V lost 2 bases and J lost 0, with 8 bases in between. The CDR3 has 13 amino acids. Germline V CDR1 and CDR2: DFQATT, SNEGSKA (reference sequence). The CDR3 spells CSARRFDSYEQYF. In nucleotides, the CDR3 is TGCAGTGCTAGACGGTTCGACTCCTACGAGCAGTACTTC.

J is TRBJ1-3 and V is TRBV7-2, with D maybe TRBD1 (5 bases). V was trimmed by 5 bases and J by 3 bases, leaving 14 bases between them. Germline V gene sequence: CDR1 SGHTA, CDR2 FQGNSA. The CDR3 is 15 residues long. CDR3 amino acids: CASSTQGAFGNTIYF. Written as DNA, the CDR3 is TGTGCCAGCAGCACGCAAGGGGCGTTTGGAAACACCATATATTTT.

The gene calls are TRBV5-1 and TRBJ2-7, with unresolved D. The CDR3 runs to 13 residues. Germline-derived CDR1 and CDR2 are SGHRS and YFSETQ. Trimming shortened V by 5 bases and J by 3 bases, and 12 bases separated the two germline ends. The DNA of the CDR3 is TGCGCCAGCAGAGTCACGGGTTACTACGAGCAGTACTTC. This sequence encodes CASRVTGYYEQYF.